Listed below are T cell receptor beta chains from one sample, sequenced in a study of CD8 T cell repertoires and HIV-1 epitope variants. No antigen is known for these receptors. Using immunoSEQ multiplex PCR, the repertoire was profiled, and TCRdb retains in-frame clones only, with some absent. The sample holds 5,100 or so clones, approximately 70% seen once. Sequencing input: cultured CD8+ T cells derived from PBMCs. The receptor source for this set is a male donor with HIV. The conserved cysteine and the conserved F or W are not part of the CDR3 here. D genes are given only for firm matches. Clone size, where shown, is once, few, many, or a class for clones that have expanded.

clone size: -; V gene: TRBV5-1; J gene: TRBJ2-5; D gene: TRBD1; CDR3 protein: ASRRTGGEETQY
clone size: -; V gene: TRBV28; J gene: TRBJ1-2; D gene: -; CDR3 protein: ASSLVTEANYGYT
clone size: few; V gene: TRBV11-2; J gene: TRBJ2-7; D gene: -; CDR3 protein: ASGERGREQY
clone size: few; V gene: TRBV4-3; J gene: TRBJ1-1; D gene: -; CDR3 protein: ASSRQQGGAEAF
clone size: once; V gene: TRBV7-6; J gene: TRBJ1-1; D gene: TRBD1; CDR3 protein: ASSSNQGVRTEAF
clone size: -; V gene: TRBV27; J gene: TRBJ2-3; D gene: -; CDR3 protein: ASSLGTDTQY
clone size: -; V gene: TRBV5-5; J gene: TRBJ1-4; D gene: -; CDR3 protein: ASSLLQGTLTNEKLF
clone size: few; V gene: TRBV6-5; J gene: TRBJ2-1; D gene: TRBD2; CDR3 protein: ASNLLAGDYNEQF
clone size: -; V gene: TRBV4-3; J gene: TRBJ2-1; D gene: TRBD2; CDR3 protein: ASSQETSGGSSEQF
clone size: -; V gene: TRBV7-8; J gene: TRBJ2-1; D gene: -; CDR3 protein: ASSLMRGNEQF
clone size: -; V gene: TRBV7-9; J gene: TRBJ2-1; D gene: TRBD2; CDR3 protein: ASSSPLAGVILDEQF
clone size: -; V gene: TRBV5-6; J gene: TRBJ1-2; D gene: -; CDR3 protein: ASSFTDTDYGYT
clone size: -; V gene: TRBV4-2; J gene: TRBJ1-2; D gene: TRBD1; CDR3 protein: ASSQQGQGNYGYT
clone size: -; V gene: TRBV7-8; J gene: TRBJ2-2; D gene: TRBD1; CDR3 protein: ASSLGTGLTGELF
clone size: -; V gene: TRBV21-1; J gene: TRBJ2-1; D gene: -; CDR3 protein: ASSNMTGQARAGSYNEQF
clone size: -; V gene: TRBV28; J gene: TRBJ1-1; D gene: -; CDR3 protein: ASPPKGGNTEAF
clone size: once; V gene: TRBV7-9; J gene: TRBJ1-1; D gene: TRBD1; CDR3 protein: ASRQGDTEAF
clone size: once; V gene: TRBV6-5; J gene: TRBJ1-2; D gene: -; CDR3 protein: ASSYLGADGYT
clone size: -; V gene: TRBV9; J gene: TRBJ1-1; D gene: -; CDR3 protein: ASSVTENTEAF
clone size: few; V gene: TRBV7-2; J gene: TRBJ2-7; D gene: -; CDR3 protein: ASSSTPTYEQY
clone size: -; V gene: TRBV27; J gene: TRBJ1-6; D gene: -; CDR3 protein: ASSLPPSYNSPLH
clone size: -; V gene: TRBV11-2; J gene: TRBJ2-5; D gene: -; CDR3 protein: ASSPPNRGAQETQY
clone size: -; V gene: TRBV6-4; J gene: TRBJ1-6; D gene: -; CDR3 protein: ASSDGDNSPLH
clone size: few; V gene: TRBV27; J gene: TRBJ2-3; D gene: TRBD2; CDR3 protein: ASTPTTTSGRSTDTQY
clone size: few; V gene: TRBV28; J gene: TRBJ1-1; D gene: -; CDR3 protein: ASSSPRKQGNTEAF
clone size: -; V gene: TRBV2; J gene: TRBJ1-6; D gene: -; CDR3 protein: ASSVYRNNSPLH
clone size: -; V gene: TRBV28; J gene: TRBJ2-7; D gene: -; CDR3 protein: ASSGQIPYEQY
clone size: once; V gene: TRBV4-2; J gene: TRBJ2-3; D gene: TRBD2; CDR3 protein: ASSQDEAGETDTQY